The next 32 T cell receptor beta chains were all read from a single sample in a study of T cell repertoires in cytomegalovirus infection (dated by TCRdb to between 2017 and 2020). Sequencing was carried out with an Illumina HiSeq 1500. The public reads were reanalyzed by TCRdb: fastp trimming at Q25, MiXCR alignment, in-frame beta chains only. Entries are consolidated by CDR3 protein sequence, retaining the most common genes and DNA. Within this sample are approximately 550,000 distinct CDR3 sequences, with 16% of them counted one time only. More than 20% of the sample is taken by the ten largest. Specimen: CD8+ T cells from PBMCs. These receptors all come from a human donor in good health (CMV status not recorded). Some clones in this sample may be carry-over from other donors' samples.

The chain employs TRBV5-6 and TRBJ1-5, with D hard to call. V was cut by 3 bases and J by 7 bases, with 17 bases left in between. CDR3 size: 15 residues. CDR1 SGHDT and CDR2 YYEEEE come from the germline V gene. CDR3 amino acids: CASSWQRSTSQPQHF. The CDR3 DNA reads TGTGCCAGCAGCTGGCAAAGGTCGACAAGCCAGCCCCAGCATTTT.

This clonotype was observed at least ten times. The chain recombines TRBV7-9 with TRBJ2-3; D unresolved. V dropped 2 bases and J dropped 1 base, with 10 bases sitting between them. The CDR3 sequence is 15 residues long. Germline V gives CDR1 SEHNR, CDR2 FQNEAQ (reference sequence). CDR3 residues: CASSLMGIGTDTQYF. CDR3 bases: TGTGCCAGCAGCTTAATGGGGATTGGCACAGATACGCAGTATTTT.

This clonotype appeared many times. This chain uses TRBV7-6 with TRBJ1-1; 7 nucleotides agree with TRBD1. Trimming took 1 base from V and 0 from J; bases not matched to a gene: 5. Germline-derived CDR1 and CDR2 are SGHVS and FNYEAQ. The length of the CDR3 is 16 residues. CDR3 sequence (DNA): TGTGCCAGCAGCTTAGAGGGGGCCTTCATGAACACTGAAGCTTTCTTT. Translated: CASSLEGAFMNTEAFF. Filled out from reference TRBV7-6 and TRBJ1-1, the complete variable domain reads GAGVSQSPRYKVTKRGQDVALRCDPISGHVSLYWYRQALGQGPEFLTYFNYEAQQDKSGLPNDRFSAERPEGSISTLTIQRTEQRDSAMYRCASSLEGAFMNTEAFFGQGTRLTVV.

This clonotype has ten or more counts. V gene TRBV7-8 combines with J gene TRBJ2-1; D gene unclear. This CDR3 is built from 14 residues. Trimming removed 2 bases from V and 5 bases from J, with 10 bases in between. Germline V CDR1 and CDR2: SGHVS, FQNEAQ. The CDR3 coding sequence is TGTGCCAGCAGCTTACGGCTAGGGAACAATGAGCAGTTCTTC. It is translated as CASSLRLGNNEQFF. Supplemented by reference TRBV7-8 and TRBJ2-1, the full variable domain reads GAGVSQSPRYKVAKRGQDVALRCDPISGHVSLFWYQQALGQGPEFLTYFQNEAQLDKSGLPSDRFFAERPEGSVSTLKIQRTQQEDSAVYLCASSLRLGNNEQFFGPGTRLTVL.

This clonotype has a count of ten or more. V and J are TRBV7-9 and TRBJ1-4, with 12 nucleotides matching TRBD1. V trimming: 5 bases; J trimming: 8 bases; junction bases outside the gene matches: 12. Germline V gene lookup returns CDR1 SEHNR and CDR2 FQNEAQ (reference sequence). The CDR3 extends over 17 amino acids. For the CDR3, the DNA is TGTGCCAGCAGCCCCGGGACAGGGGGCTCCCGGAAAGAAAAACTGTTTTTT. Its protein is CASSPGTGGSRKEKLFF.

V and J are TRBV6-5 and TRBJ2-1; 8 bases align to TRBD2. J was trimmed by 8 bases and V by 4 bases; bases with no gene match: 7. This CDR3 has 14 residues. Looked up from germline, CDR1 is MNHEY and CDR2 is SVGAGI. The CDR3 region is CASSSGAGGYEQFF. CDR3 nucleotide sequence: TGTGCCAGCAGTTCCGGGGCGGGGGGATATGAGCAGTTCTTC.

This sequence joins TRBV3-1 and TRBJ2-7; possibly TRBD2 for D (5 bases). This CDR3 is built from 16 residues. CDR1 and CDR2 (germline): LGHDT, YNNKEL (reference sequence). V lost 4 bases and J 2 bases, leaving 18 bases between the germline ends. In nucleotides, the CDR3 is TGTGCCAGCAGCCTCCAAGGACTCTCTGAGACCTACGAGCAGTACTTC. It is translated as CASSLQGLSETYEQYF.

This clonotype was detected once. This rearrangement joins TRBV29-1 to TRBJ2-7, with TRBD2 matching 9 bases. CDR3 length: 17 residues. Germline V gene lookup returns CDR1 SQVTM and CDR2 ANQGSEA. The trim removed 4 bases at V and 6 bases at J, leaving 19 bases unmatched. The CDR3 spells CSVVGLLIAGDTGEQYF. DNA of the CDR3: TGCAGCGTTGTGGGCCTCCTCATAGCGGGGGACACAGGCGAGCAGTACTTC.

Note on this clonotype: A much larger clone lies a single base off, so this may be a read error. The V call is TRBV5-6, the J call TRBJ2-7, with 11 bases that match TRBD2. After removal of 0 bases from V and 6 bases from J, the junction contained 2 bases not matched to a gene. This CDR3 spans 14 amino acids. Germline CDR1 reads SGHDT; CDR2 reads YYEEEE. The CDR3 nucleotides are TGTGCCAGCAGCTTGGCACTAGCGGGAGCCGAGCAGTACTTC. Encoded protein: CASSLALAGAEQYF.

Points on this clonotype: Possible read error: a much larger clone is one base away. The rearrangement links TRBV12-3 or TRBV12-4 to TRBJ1-2; D might be TRBD1 (5 bases). The CDR3 has 16 residues. V lost 6 bases to trimming and J lost 6 bases, with 23 bases between them. CDR3 region: CASSPANRRRTDGYTF. CDR3 nucleotides: TGTGCCAGCAGCCCGGCCAACAGGAGGCGCACAGATGGCTACACCTTC.

The rearrangement links TRBV12-3 or TRBV12-4 to TRBJ1-1; D not resolved. V shed 10 bases and J shed 7 bases, with 10 bases lying between them. The CDR3 contains 10 residues. The CDR3 loop is CATHLVEAFF. CDR3 nucleotide sequence: TGTGCCACCCACCTTGTTGAAGCTTTCTTT.

This clonotype was counted at least ten times. The chain joins TRBV7-6 to TRBJ2-5, with TRBD2 matching 7 bases. This CDR3 comprises 15 residues. CDR1 SGHVS and CDR2 FNYEAQ come from the germline V gene. Trimming removed 3 bases from V and 1 base from J; junction bases left unmatched: 5. DNA of the CDR3: TGTGCCAGCAGCTTGAGGCTAGCGGTCCAAGAGACCCAGTACTTC. Amino acid sequence: CASSLRLAVQETQYF.

The CDR3 DNA reads TGTGCCACCGGGAGGGGGAACGAGCAGTACTTC. Translated, it gives CATGRGNEQYF. The V and J genes are TRBV24-1 and TRBJ2-7; D is perhaps TRBD2 (7 bases). The V gene lost 9 bases and the J gene lost 5 bases, with 10 bases spanning the gap. The germline CDR1 and CDR2 sequences are KGHDR and SFDVKD. The CDR3 sequence is 11 residues long.

The chain links TRBV5-4 to TRBJ1-2; D gene uncertain. This CDR3 region has 12 residues. Between the trimmed V and J ends, which lost 0 bases and 6 bases, there was a span of 6 bases. Per germline, CDR1 SGHNT and CDR2 YYREEE (reference sequence). CDR3 nucleotides: TGTGCCAGCAGCTTGGACTGGGATGGCTACACCTTC. The encoded protein is CASSLDWDGYTF.

There are many counts of this clonotype. The chain joins TRBV7-8 to TRBJ2-2; 13 nucleotides agree with TRBD2. Germline V gives CDR1 SGHVS, CDR2 FQNEAQ. This CDR3 has 17 residues. V lost 5 bases to trimming and J lost 3 bases; unmatched junction nucleotides: 6. The CDR3 nucleotides are TGTGCCAGCAGCGGCGGACTAGCGGGAGAGGACACCGGGGAGCTGTTTTTT. It is translated as CASSGGLAGEDTGELFF.

This clonotype was detected ten times or more. V is TRBV6-1 and J is TRBJ1-2; TRBD1 matches 10 bases. Germline V lookup: CDR1 MNHNS, CDR2 SASEGT. V trimming: 3 bases; J trimming: 4 bases; junction bases outside the gene matches: 2. The CDR3 has 14 residues. This CDR3 reads CASSERTGGYGYTF. The DNA of the CDR3 is TGTGCCAGCAGTGAGAGGACAGGGGGCTATGGCTACACCTTC.

The rearrangement links TRBV20-1 to TRBJ2-3, with D perhaps matching TRBD2 (6 bases). Per germline, CDR1 DFQATT and CDR2 SNEGSKA (reference sequence). The CDR3 covers 15 residues. V lost 6 bases and J lost 6, with 22 bases in between. CDR3 region: CSAWVRDSRRDTQYF. CDR3 in DNA: TGCAGTGCGTGGGTCCGGGACTCGCGCCGGGATACGCAGTATTTT.

This clonotype was found many times. The rearrangement joins TRBV7-9 to TRBJ2-5; 9 nucleotides align to TRBD1. Germline V gene lookup returns CDR1 SEHNR and CDR2 FQNEAQ (reference sequence). This CDR3 has 14 amino acids. V trimming: 4 bases; J trimming: 4 bases; junction bases outside the gene matches: 4. CDR3 sequence reads: CASSSTGGLETQYF. For the CDR3, the DNA is TGTGCCAGCAGCTCGACAGGGGGTTTAGAGACCCAGTACTTC. Filled out from reference TRBV7-9 and TRBJ2-5, the complete variable domain reads DTGVSQNPRHKITKRGQNVTFRCDPISEHNRLYWYRQTLGQGPEFLTYFQNEAQLEKSRLLSDRFSAERPKGSFSTLEIQRTEQGDSAMYLCASSSTGGLETQYFGPGTRLLVL.

This clonotype has at least ten counts. The V gene is TRBV7-8, the J gene TRBJ1-5; weak D call: TRBD1 (6 bases). This CDR3 region has 18 residues. Trimming took 1 base from V and 1 from J, leaving 17 bases between them. The germline V gene has CDR1 SGHVS and CDR2 FQNEAQ. CDR3: CASSLVFVGGLSNQPQHF. The CDR3 DNA reads as TGTGCCAGCAGCTTAGTTTTCGTTGGGGGGCTGAGCAATCAGCCCCAGCATTTT.

The V and J genes are TRBV6-5 and TRBJ1-1; the D gene is possibly TRBD1 (5 bases). The CDR3 totals 12 residues. The germline V and J ends were trimmed by 10 bases and 0 bases, with 9 bases remaining between them. Per the germline V gene, CDR1 is MNHEY and CDR2 is SVGAGI. In DNA, the CDR3 is TGTGCCACCCGGGACCTGAACACTGAAGCTTTCTTT. It yields the protein CATRDLNTEAFF.

As to this clonotype: Sequence at one end of the junction differs from germline and may be a read error. V gene TRBV6-1 combines with J gene TRBJ2-7, with 11 bases lining up with TRBD2. Germline V gene sequence: CDR1 MNHNS, CDR2 SASEGT. The CDR3 loop spans 14 amino acids. CDR3 sequence: CASSYLAGGLEQDF. The CDR3 DNA reads TGTGCCAGCAGTTATCTAGCGGGGGGCCTGGAGCAGGACTTC.

For this clonotype: Likely a read error: the CDR3 ends without its conserved phenylalanine or tryptophan. Here the CDR3 reads CASSLTRGPYNEQFL. For the CDR3, the DNA is TGTGCCAGCAGCTTAACCAGGGGGCCCTACAATGAGCAGTTCTTA. This chain uses TRBV11-3 with TRBJ2-1, with 8 positions matching TRBD1. This CDR3 comprises 15 residues. J gave up 2 bases and V 2 bases, and 2 bases lay outside the gene matches. The V gene's germline CDR1 is SGHNT and CDR2 YENEEA.

This clonotype appeared many times. The CDR3 DNA follows: TGTGCCAGCAGTTGGGAGGGGGCCTACAATGAGCAGTTCTTC. Translating it yields CASSWEGAYNEQFF. The chain is built from TRBV12-3 or TRBV12-4 and TRBJ2-1, with D maybe TRBD2 (7 bases). The V and J ends lost 4 bases and 2 bases respectively, with 9 bases between them. The CDR3 extends over 14 amino acids.

Ten or more counts support this clonotype. The gene calls are TRBV7-6 and TRBJ2-1; the D gene could be TRBD1 or TRBD2 (5 bases each). The germline CDR1 and CDR2 sequences are SGHVS and FNYEAQ. The V and J ends lost 0 bases and 6 bases respectively, with 15 bases between them. This CDR3 contains 16 residues. CDR3: CASSLAPGSGINEQFF. DNA for the CDR3: TGTGCCAGCAGCTTAGCGCCAGGGTCGGGGATCAATGAGCAGTTCTTC.

This clonotype was found many times. V and J are TRBV29-1 and TRBJ2-1, with D perhaps matching TRBD2 (7 bases). Trimming removed 7 bases from V and 10 bases from J, with 17 bases in between. The CDR3 extends over 12 amino acids. CDR1 and CDR2 (germline): SQVTM, ANQGSEA. In DNA, the CDR3 is TGCAGCGCCCCCGGCCCGGGGGGCGAGCAGTTCTTC. Its protein product is CSAPGPGGEQFF.

The chain carries TRBV5-1 and TRBJ1-1; perhaps TRBD1 as D (5 bases). V lost 3 bases and J lost 6, with 18 bases in between. CDR1 is SGHRS and CDR2 is YFSETQ in the germline V gene. There are 15 residues in the CDR3. The CDR3 DNA is TGCGCCAGCAGCTCTGACGACAGCATATACGCTGAAGCTTTCTTT. This sequence encodes CASSSDDSIYAEAFF.

This clonotype was counted at least ten times. The chain carries TRBV7-9 and TRBJ2-3; TRBD2 agrees at 8 bases. The germline CDR1 and CDR2 sequences are SEHNR and FQNEAQ (reference sequence). The ends lost 0 bases at V and 3 bases at J; junction bases unmatched: 8. This CDR3 has 17 residues. CDR3 region: CASSLAEREIVTDTQYF. For the CDR3, the DNA is TGTGCCAGCAGCTTAGCGGAGCGGGAGATAGTTACAGATACGCAGTATTTT.

This clonotype was recorded at least ten times. The chain links TRBV7-3 to TRBJ2-1; TRBD1 or TRBD2 may be the D gene (5 bases each). CDR1 is SGHTA, CDR2 FQGTGA, per germline. V was cut by 0 bases and J by 8 bases, with 8 bases left in between. The CDR3 is 13 residues long. CDR3: CASSLTGPDEQFF. CDR3 DNA: TGTGCCAGCAGCTTAACGGGACCAGATGAGCAGTTCTTC. The full variable domain, in which reference TRBV7-3 and TRBJ2-1 provide the parts outside the CDR3, is GAGVSQTPSNKVTEKGKYVELRCDPISGHTALYWYRQSLGQGPEFLIYFQGTGAADDSGLPNDRFFAVRPEGSVSTLKIQRTERGDSAVYLCASSLTGPDEQFFGPGTRLTVL.

V usage is TRBV6-2 or TRBV6-3 and J usage is TRBJ2-1, with D unresolved. The CDR3 length is 12 residues. CDR1 is MNHEY and CDR2 is SVGEGT in the germline V gene. The ends were cut back, 6 bases at V and 11 bases at J, with 14 bases in the middle. CDR3 in amino acids: CASSPSRNQQFF. In DNA, the CDR3 is TGTGCCAGCAGCCCGAGTCGGAATCAGCAGTTCTTC.

In this sample, this clonotype turned up a few times. The CDR3, as DNA: TGCAGTGCTAGTCTTGAAGGAGGGGTCCAAGAGACCCAGTACTTC. Translation: CSASLEGGVQETQYF. V and J are TRBV20-1 and TRBJ2-5, with D perhaps matching TRBD2 (6 bases). This CDR3 has 15 residues. V lost 3 bases and J lost 1, with 15 bases in between. Germline CDR1 is DFQATT and CDR2 is SNEGSKA (reference sequence).

This clonotype was seen at least ten times. The rearrangement links TRBV7-8 to TRBJ2-1; 12 bases are shared with TRBD2. This CDR3 spans 15 amino acids. CDR1 SGHVS and CDR2 FQNEAQ come from the germline V gene. Germline trimming cut 3 bases from V and 8 bases from J; bases unmatched to any gene: 5. The CDR3 loop is CASSFETSGSDEQFF. The CDR3 nucleotides are TGTGCCAGCAGCTTTGAGACTAGCGGGAGCGATGAGCAGTTCTTC.

This clonotype came up many times. V and J are TRBV7-6 and TRBJ2-7; D possibly corresponds to TRBD1 (6 bases). Germline V CDR1 and CDR2: SGHVS, FNYEAQ. Deletions cut 5 bases from V and 5 bases from J, with 13 bases between. The CDR3 sequence is 13 residues long. The CDR3 DNA is TGTGCCAGCAGCCCCGGACAGTTCCACGAGCAGTACTTC. Translated: CASSPGQFHEQYF.